The text below deals with one T cell receptor beta chain. The CDR3 is made up of 15 amino acids. The V and J ends lost 1 base and 6 bases, in that order; junction bases with no gene match: 6. Per the germline V gene, CDR1 is SGHDT and CDR2 is YYEEEE. Authors' methods: Nucleated cell number was recorded as an estimate derived from reference gene primer amplification. The assay was immunoSEQ multiplex PCR, and TCRdb's table has in-frame clones only and misses some. V, J and clone size reflect that table, while D and trimming were determined from the DNA. Of fewer than 300,000 clones in the sample, approximately 92% were seen once. These data come from a study of blood T cell repertoires in COVID-19. Enrollees, about 18 to 95 years old, lived in 24 US areas. Each recovered donor of Cohort 3 presented with two negative PCRs, clearance, or symptom resolution.

This TCR came from a woman aged 30 to 39 who had recovered from COVID-19. The rearrangement links TRBV5-6 to TRBJ1-5; TRBD1 agrees at 8 bases. Sequencing was performed on PBMCs or T cells enriched from blood (not recorded which). CDR3 DNA sequence: TGTGCCAGCAGCTTGATGCAGGGGGCGTTTCAGCCCCAGCATTTT. Its protein is CASSLMQGAFQPQHF.